This T cell receptor beta chain was profiled in a study of blood T cells in healthy people across ages. Overall study results and limits: Comparison with aged donors showed that long-lived donors had more naive CD4+ cells and higher diversity. Changes seen in expanded clonotypes were possibly confounded by donor CMV status left unknown.

CDR1 is MDHEN and CDR2 is SYDVKM in the germline V gene. Trimming pared 5 bases from V and 4 bases from J, leaving 11 bases between. CDR3 length equals 13 residues. Only one count was recorded for this clonotype. The antigen is unknown. A J-beta primer mix and a sample-barcoded 5' primer were used in a second PCR of about 7 to 12 cycles. A minimum of 3 million CDR3-containing paired-end reads was obtained for each sample. TCRdb analysed the 5' RACE reads with MiXCR anew, one entry per CDR3 protein. The sample comprises over 1,500,000 distinct CDR3 sequences, 35% to 50% of which are singletons, and under 30% rests with the top ten. A minimum of 7 million PBMCs was isolated per sample.

The sequenced sample was blood. The gene calls are TRBV28 and TRBJ1-1, with TRBD1 as a possible D gene (5 bases). This receptor was identified in a human donor in good health. The CDR3 spells CASSQQAGTEAFF. The CDR3 bases are TGTGCCAGCAGTCAACAGGCGGGCACTGAAGCTTTCTTT.